This entry is about one T cell receptor (beta chain). Enrolled through a virtual design, the participants were between 18 and 89 years of age and came from 24 US areas. Exposed enrollees had met someone with a PCR-confirmed or clinician-diagnosed COVID-19 case at some point within the 2 weeks before study entry. This sample was included in a study of blood T cell repertoires in COVID-19. Only in-frame clones appear in the TCRdb table, and some are missing; sequencing was by immunoSEQ multiplex PCR. In the table there are some 200,000 clones, roughly 80% of which are singletons. Germline CDR1 and CDR2: SGHAT and FQNNGV. Trimming removed 0 bases at V and 3 bases at J, with 11 bases between. This CDR3 region has 16 residues.

The receptor was derived from a woman aged 45-60 years who had been exposed to COVID-19. Sequenced material: PBMCs or T cells enriched from blood (not recorded which). V gene TRBV11-2 combines with J gene TRBJ1-4; D remains unclear. The CDR3 loop reads CASSLDLAVSNEKLFF. In nucleotides, the CDR3 is TGTGCCAGCAGCTTAGATCTCGCGGTTTCTAATGAAAAACTGTTTTTT.